This T cell receptor beta chain was identified in a study of blood T cells in healthy people across ages. Whole-study context: Capture via template switching afforded approximately one barcoded beta molecule per two T cells.

Points from the study as a whole: Measured against age, TCR beta diversity per million T cells decreased in a roughly linear manner.

In the case of this clonotype: Its antigen is not known.

The CDR3 runs 17 residues. V was cut by 4 bases and J by 0 bases, with 17 bases left in between. CDR1 is SSHAT, CDR2 FNYEAQ, per germline (reference sequence). With a J-beta primer mix and a sample-barcoded 5' primer, a second PCR ran about 6 to 11 cycles. Sequencing of every sample gave 3 million or more CDR3-containing paired-end reads. TCRdb independently ran MiXCR on the 5' RACE reads; one entry per CDR3 protein. The table lists 700,000 or so distinct CDR3 sequences, 35% to 50% of them singletons. The sequencing input was blood. The chain combines TRBV7-7 with TRBJ2-3, with a possible D match to TRBD2 (5 bases). This clonotype was obtained from a man older than 75 in good health. CDR3 nucleotides: TGTGCCAGCAGCTCCCTAACGGGGATCTCTAGCACAGATACGCAGTATTTT. Its translation: CASSSLTGISSTDTQYF.